Listed below are T cell receptor beta chains from one sample, sequenced in a study of shared clonotypes between healthy human individuals. Clones were read by immunoSEQ multiplex PCR, and TCRdb kept only the in-frame ones, dropping some. In the table there are roughly 490,000 clones, 76% of which are singletons. The sample comprised PBMCs. These receptor sequences come from a woman aged 40 to 49 in good health. Some clones in this sample may be carry-over from other donors' samples. Each CDR3 is given with its conserved first and last residue. The D gene is left open where the match is weak. Size tells how often a clone was seen (once, few, many) or the class of an expanded clone, and some rows leave it out.

D	V	J	size	DNA	CDR3
.	TRBV7-6	TRBJ2-2	.	TGTGCCAGCAGCTTAGACGGTGGAACCGGGGAGCTGTTTTTT	CASSLDGGTGELFF
.	TRBV9	TRBJ2-2	.	TGTGCCAGCAGCGTCCCCTCCGTCGTCAGGGCCACCGGGGAGCTGTTTTTT	CASSVPSVVRATGELFF
TRBD1	TRBV6-6	TRBJ2-7	.	TGTGCCAGCGAGGAGACAGGACAGGGCGGGCGCGAGCAGTACTTC	CASEETGQGGREQYF
.	TRBV9	TRBJ2-2	.	TGTGCCAGCAGCGTAGCAGGAATCACCGGGGAGCTGTTTTTT	CASSVAGITGELFF
TRBD1	TRBV6-1	TRBJ1-1	few	TGTGCCAGCGACGGACAGGTGAACACTGAAGCTTTCTTT	CASDGQVNTEAFF
TRBD2	TRBV27	TRBJ2-7	.	TGTGCCAGCAGTTTCAGGGGACTAGCTCTCTACGAGCAGTACTTC	CASSFRGLALYEQYF
TRBD1	TRBV7-7	TRBJ1-3	.	TGTGCTAGCAGCTTGAACAGGGGGCATGGAAACACCATATATTTT	CASSLNRGHGNTIYF
TRBD1	TRBV19	TRBJ2-7	few	TGTGCCAGTAGTTTCGGACAGGGGTTCAACGAGCAGTACTTC	CASSFGQGFNEQYF
.	TRBV30	TRBJ1-4	.	TGTGCCTGGCTTGTTAATGAAAAACTGTTTTTT	CAWLVNEKLFF
TRBD2	TRBV27	TRBJ2-7	.	TGTGCCAGCAACCCCAGCGGGAGAGTCTACGAGCAGTACTTC	CASNPSGRVYEQYF
.	TRBV7-2	TRBJ1-1	.	TGTGCCAGCAGCCATAGACAGTTAAACACTGAAGCTTTCTTT	CASSHRQLNTEAFF
.	TRBV12-2	TRBJ2-2	.	TGTGCAAGTCCTCTTATCACCGGGGAGCTGTTTTTT	CASPLITGELFF
.	TRBV29-1	TRBJ2-7	.	TGCAGCGTTGTGGGGGTTACTGGCGACGAGCAGTACTTC	CSVVGVTGDEQYF
.	TRBV29-1	TRBJ1-5	.	TGCAGCGTTATAACCCACCTGGACCAGCCCCAGCATTTT	CSVITHLDQPQHF
.	TRBV7-8	TRBJ2-5	.	TGTGCCAGCAGCTCCTTGGAGACCCAGTACTTC	CASSSLETQYF
TRBD1	TRBV18	TRBJ2-1	few	TGTGCCAGCTCACCCACGACGATTTTGACAGGGGGCAATGAGCAGTTCTTC	CASSPTTILTGGNEQFF
.	TRBV6-5	TRBJ1-2	.	TGTGCCAGCAGTTACCCGGACGGGCCTAACTATGGCTACACCTTC	CASSYPDGPNYGYTF
.	TRBV7-2	TRBJ1-3	.	TGTGCCAGCAGCTTTTACAGCTCGATCTCTGGAAACACCATATATTTT	CASSFYSSISGNTIYF
.	TRBV28	TRBJ1-2	once	TGCGCCAGCAGCTTAGGGGGAGGGAATGGCTACACCTTC	CASSLGGGNGYTF
TRBD2	TRBV18	TRBJ2-3	few	TGTGCCAGCTCACCGTCACTAGCGGGAGGGTCCGGAGATACGCAGTATTTT	CASSPSLAGGSGDTQYF
.	TRBV21-1	TRBJ2-3	few	TGTGCCAGCAGCCAAAAGACAGGCCCAAGGATTAAGGAGGACACAGATACGCAGTATTTT	CASSQKTGPRIKEDTDTQYF
TRBD2	TRBV2	TRBJ2-7	.	TGTGCCAGCATAGAGGGCGGGAGCTCCTACGAGCAGTACTTC	CASIEGGSSYEQYF
.	TRBV7-6	TRBJ2-7	.	TGTGCCAGCAGCCCAGTAGGGTATGCGCAGTACTTC	CASSPVGYAQYF
.	TRBV5-1	TRBJ2-4	.	TGCGCCAGCAGCTTGGCCTACACGTCCTACATTCAGTACTTC	CASSLAYTSYIQYF
.	TRBV19	TRBJ1-5	.	TGTGCCAGTAGTATACCAGGCAGCAATCAGCCCCAGCATTTT	CASSIPGSNQPQHF
TRBD1	TRBV27	TRBJ2-3	.	TGTGCCAGCAGTTCCCCGGGACAGGGGCCAGATACGCAGTATTTT	CASSSPGQGPDTQYF
TRBD2	TRBV11-3	TRBJ2-3	.	TGTGCCAGCAGCGGGGGGGTTACGCAGTATTTT	CASSGGVTQYF
.	TRBV10-3	TRBJ2-2	.	TGTGCCATCAGTGGGGCGGGATTAAACACCGGGGAGCTGTTTTTT	CAISGAGLNTGELFF
TRBD2	TRBV6-6	TRBJ2-1	.	TGTGCCAGCGTGGGGACTAGCGGAAACAATGAGCAGTTCTTC	CASVGTSGNNEQFF
.	TRBV28	TRBJ2-7	.	TGTGCCAGCAGTTTGGGTACAAGACAGGCCTACGAGCAGTACTTC	CASSLGTRQAYEQYF
TRBD1	TRBV6-1	TRBJ1-2	.	TGTGCCAGCAGTGAAGCCGGACAGGGGGAGTATGGCTACACCTTC	CASSEAGQGEYGYTF
.	TRBV7-2	TRBJ2-7	.	TGTGCCAGCACCCCAGTGGTGGGGCCCCACGAGCAGTACTTC	CASTPVVGPHEQYF
.	TRBV6-4	TRBJ2-7	once	TGTGCCATCAGTGCGCGGGGATCCTACGAGCAGTACTTC	CAISARGSYEQYF
TRBD1	TRBV4-1	TRBJ2-7	.	TGCGCCAGCAGCCAACCGGGACAGGGGGTTTACGAGCAGTACTTC	CASSQPGQGVYEQYF
.	TRBV28	TRBJ2-5	.	TGTGCCAGCAGTTTTTTTTTCCCGCGGGTAGCCCGAAGGGAAGAGACCCAGTACTTC	CASSFFFPRVARREETQYF
TRBD2	TRBV11-3	TRBJ2-1	.	TGTGCCAGCAGCTTGTCGGGAGGCCCAGCCTATGAGCAGTTCTTC	CASSLSGGPAYEQFF
.	TRBV5-6	TRBJ2-1	.	TGTGCCAGCAGCTCACCTCTCACGGGAGTGGTGAACAATGAGCAGTTCTTC	CASSSPLTGVVNNEQFF
TRBD2	TRBV7-9	TRBJ2-1	many	TGTGCCAGCAGCCCTCGGACTAGCGGGAGGAATGAGCAGTTCTTC	CASSPRTSGRNEQFF
.	TRBV19	TRBJ2-3	once	TGTGCCAGTAGTATCCAAAGAGACTACCGTACAGATACGCAGTATTTT	CASSIQRDYRTDTQYF
.	TRBV2	TRBJ1-4	.	TGTGCCAGCAGGAACGACCCCCCGGTGTTTTTT	CASRNDPPVFF
.	TRBV4-1	TRBJ2-5	.	TGCGCCAGCAGCCAAGTTGGCCTAGCCAAGTACTTC	CASSQVGLAKYF
.	TRBV6-1	TRBJ1-3	few	TGTGCCGCGAGCTCTGGAAACACCATATATTTT	CAASSGNTIYF
TRBD2	TRBV7-9	TRBJ2-2	.	TGTGCCAGCAGCTCCCGAGCGGGAGGATGGACCGGGGAGCTGTTTTTT	CASSSRAGGWTGELFF
.	TRBV5-1	TRBJ1-1	.	TGCGCCAGCAGCTTGGAGAGGGGGAACACTGAAGCTTTCTTT	CASSLERGNTEAFF
.	TRBV9	TRBJ2-2	once	TGTGCCAGCGGCGTAGCCTGGACCAACACCGGGGAGCTGTTTTTT	CASGVAWTNTGELFF
.	TRBV27	TRBJ1-4	.	TGTGCCAGCAGTTTAGGGGGCCGCGGGGAAGGTGAAAAACTGTTTTTT	CASSLGGRGEGEKLFF
.	TRBV7-8	TRBJ1-4	.	TGTGCCAGCAGCTTCATTAATGAAAAACTGTTTTTT	CASSFINEKLFF
TRBD1	TRBV6-5	TRBJ2-2	.	TGTGCCAGCAGTTATACAGGGGGCGACACCGGGGAGCTGTTTTTT	CASSYTGGDTGELFF
TRBD1	TRBV28	TRBJ2-1	.	TGTGCCAGCAGTTTACATTTCCGACAGGGTCCCTACAATGAGCAGTTCTTC	CASSLHFRQGPYNEQFF
TRBD1	TRBV4-1	TRBJ2-7	.	TGCGCCAGCAGCCTGGGACAGGGCGTAACCTACGAGCAGTACTTC	CASSLGQGVTYEQYF
.	TRBV11-3	TRBJ2-2	.	TGTGCCAGCAGCTTAGGGGACCGAAGGACCGGGGAGCTGTTTTTT	CASSLGDRRTGELFF